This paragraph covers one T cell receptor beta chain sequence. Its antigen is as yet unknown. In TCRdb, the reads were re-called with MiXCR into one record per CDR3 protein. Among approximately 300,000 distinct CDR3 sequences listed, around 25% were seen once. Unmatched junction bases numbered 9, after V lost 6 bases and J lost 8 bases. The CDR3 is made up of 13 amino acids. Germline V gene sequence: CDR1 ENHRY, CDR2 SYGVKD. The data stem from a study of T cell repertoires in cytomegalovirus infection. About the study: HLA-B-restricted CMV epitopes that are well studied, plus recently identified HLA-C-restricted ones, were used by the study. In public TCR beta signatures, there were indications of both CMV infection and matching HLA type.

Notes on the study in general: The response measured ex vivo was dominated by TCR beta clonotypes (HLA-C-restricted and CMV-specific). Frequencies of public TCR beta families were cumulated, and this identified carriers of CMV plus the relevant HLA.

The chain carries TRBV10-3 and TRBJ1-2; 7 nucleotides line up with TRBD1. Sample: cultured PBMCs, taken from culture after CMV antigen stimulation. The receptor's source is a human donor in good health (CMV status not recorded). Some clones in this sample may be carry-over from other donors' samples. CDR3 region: CAIRLTGEGGYTF. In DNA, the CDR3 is TGTGCCATCAGGTTAACAGGGGAAGGCGGCTACACCTTC.